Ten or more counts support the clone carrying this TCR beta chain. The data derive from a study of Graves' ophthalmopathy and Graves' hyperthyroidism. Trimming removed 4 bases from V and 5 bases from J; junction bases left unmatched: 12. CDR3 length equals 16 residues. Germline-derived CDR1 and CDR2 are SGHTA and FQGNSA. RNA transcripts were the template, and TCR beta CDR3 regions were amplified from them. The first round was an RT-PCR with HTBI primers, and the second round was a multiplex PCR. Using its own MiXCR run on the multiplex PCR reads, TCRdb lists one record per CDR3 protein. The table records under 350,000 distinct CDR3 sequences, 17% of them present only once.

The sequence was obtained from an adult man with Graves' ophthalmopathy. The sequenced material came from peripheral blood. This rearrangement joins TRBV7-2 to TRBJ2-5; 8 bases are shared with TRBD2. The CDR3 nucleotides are TGTGCCAGCAGCTCGGGGACTAGTCGGTTTGGGGAGACCCAGTACTTC. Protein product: CASSSGTSRFGETQYF.